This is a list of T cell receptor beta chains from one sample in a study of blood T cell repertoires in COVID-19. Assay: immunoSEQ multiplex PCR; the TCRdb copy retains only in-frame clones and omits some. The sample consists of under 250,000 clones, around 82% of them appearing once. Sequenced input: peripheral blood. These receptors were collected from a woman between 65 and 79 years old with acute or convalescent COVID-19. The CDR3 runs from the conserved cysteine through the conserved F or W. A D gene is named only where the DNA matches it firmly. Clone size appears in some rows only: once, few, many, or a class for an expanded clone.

CDR3aa: CASSPGLAGGYTGELFF
CDR3nt: TGTGCCAGCAGTCCCGGACTAGCGGGGGGGTACACCGGGGAGCTGTTTTTT
j_gene: TRBJ2-2
v_gene: TRBV6-2/TRBV6-3
d_gene: TRBD2
abundance: -

CDR3aa: CASSRLGDRVHEQFF
CDR3nt: TGTGCCAGTAGCCGATTAGGGGACAGGGTCCATGAGCAGTTCTTC
j_gene: TRBJ2-1
v_gene: TRBV19
d_gene: TRBD1
abundance: -

CDR3aa: CASSSRPGQGAEAFF
CDR3nt: TGTGCCAGCAGCTCCCGGCCGGGACAGGGGGCTGAAGCTTTCTTT
j_gene: TRBJ1-1
v_gene: TRBV7-3
d_gene: TRBD1
abundance: -

CDR3aa: CASSSSRDTGELFF
CDR3nt: TGTGCCAGCAGCTCGTCCAGGGACACCGGGGAGCTGTTTTTT
j_gene: TRBJ2-2
v_gene: TRBV7-3
d_gene: -
abundance: -

CDR3aa: CASSTRRDSQANEKLFF
CDR3nt: TGTGCCAGCAGCACTCGTAGGGACAGCCAGGCTAATGAAAAACTGTTTTTT
j_gene: TRBJ1-4
v_gene: TRBV5-4
d_gene: TRBD1
abundance: -

CDR3aa: CASSLGLAGPYEQYF
CDR3nt: TGTGCCAGCAGCCTCGGACTAGCGGGGCCCTACGAGCAGTACTTC
j_gene: TRBJ2-7
v_gene: TRBV6-2/TRBV6-3
d_gene: TRBD2
abundance: -

CDR3aa: CASSLVGAGGDTGELFF
CDR3nt: TGTGCCAGCAGCTTAGTTGGGGCAGGGGGCGACACCGGGGAGCTGTTTTTT
j_gene: TRBJ2-2
v_gene: TRBV5-4
d_gene: TRBD1
abundance: -

CDR3aa: CASRRNRQNTEAFF
CDR3nt: TGTGCCAGTAGGAGAAACAGGCAAAACACTGAAGCTTTCTTT
j_gene: TRBJ1-1
v_gene: TRBV19
d_gene: -
abundance: -

CDR3aa: CASSARLLETQYF
CDR3nt: TGCGCCAGCAGCGCCCGACTGTTAGAGACCCAGTACTTC
j_gene: TRBJ2-5
v_gene: TRBV4-3
d_gene: -
abundance: -

CDR3aa: CASSLVASGGADTQYF
CDR3nt: TGCGCCAGCAGCTTGGTGGCTAGCGGGGGTGCAGATACGCAGTATTTT
j_gene: TRBJ2-3
v_gene: TRBV5-1
d_gene: TRBD2
abundance: -

CDR3aa: CASSQDLRRGGELFF
CDR3nt: TGTGCCAGCAGCCAAGACCTTCGCCGGGGCGGGGAGCTGTTTTTT
j_gene: TRBJ2-2
v_gene: TRBV3-1/TRBV3-2
d_gene: -
abundance: -

CDR3aa: CASSLREVYTDTQYF
CDR3nt: TGTGCCAGCAGCTTACGAGAGGTATACACAGATACGCAGTATTTT
j_gene: TRBJ2-3
v_gene: TRBV5-6
d_gene: -
abundance: -

CDR3aa: CASSDPRQSGNYGYTF
CDR3nt: TGTGCCAGCAGTGACCCCCGACAGTCCGGTAACTATGGCTACACCTTC
j_gene: TRBJ1-2
v_gene: TRBV25-1
d_gene: -
abundance: -

CDR3aa: CTSSQGTDSSSYNSPLHF
CDR3nt: TGCACCAGCAGCCAAGGGACCGACAGCAGCTCCTATAATTCACCCCTCCACTTT
j_gene: TRBJ1-6
v_gene: TRBV1
d_gene: -
abundance: once

CDR3aa: CASSSYRTDTQYF
CDR3nt: TGTGCCAGCAGTTCCTATCGCACAGATACGCAGTATTTT
j_gene: TRBJ2-3
v_gene: TRBV12-3/TRBV12-4
d_gene: -
abundance: -

CDR3aa: CASRLQGFTGELFF
CDR3nt: TGTGCCAGCAGACTACAGGGGTTCACCGGGGAGCTGTTTTTT
j_gene: TRBJ2-2
v_gene: TRBV5-8
d_gene: TRBD1
abundance: -

CDR3aa: CASSGWRGGYGYTF
CDR3nt: TGTGCCAGCAGCGGTTGGAGGGGTGGGTATGGCTACACCTTC
j_gene: TRBJ1-2
v_gene: TRBV9
d_gene: -
abundance: -

CDR3aa: CASSQDRVSTGELFF
CDR3nt: TGTGCCAGCAGCCAAGATCGGGTATCCACCGGGGAGCTGTTTTTT
j_gene: TRBJ2-2
v_gene: TRBV3-1/TRBV3-2
d_gene: -
abundance: -

CDR3aa: CASSLDLLGTGSPYEQYF
CDR3nt: TGTGCCAGCAGCTTAGATCTTCTGGGGACAGGGTCTCCCTACGAGCAGTACTTC
j_gene: TRBJ2-7
v_gene: TRBV11-2
d_gene: TRBD1
abundance: -

CDR3aa: CASSFLMEGTQYF
CDR3nt: TGTGCCAGCAGCTTTCTTATGGAGGGCACGCAGTATTTT
j_gene: TRBJ2-3
v_gene: TRBV7-2
d_gene: -
abundance: -

CDR3aa: CATSVLNEQFF
CDR3nt: TGTGCCACCAGTGTCCTTAATGAGCAGTTCTTC
j_gene: TRBJ2-1
v_gene: TRBV24-1
d_gene: -
abundance: -

CDR3aa: CATSDPQPSSRGIGELFF
CDR3nt: TGTGCCACCAGTGATCCACAACCGTCCAGTCGGGGTATCGGGGAGCTGTTTTTT
j_gene: TRBJ2-2
v_gene: TRBV24-1
d_gene: -
abundance: -

CDR3aa: CASSPREGHLGTEAFF
CDR3nt: TGTGCCAGCAGTCCTCGGGAGGGACACTTAGGGACTGAAGCTTTCTTT
j_gene: TRBJ1-1
v_gene: TRBV28
d_gene: -
abundance: once

CDR3aa: CASSVDPGGGTSTDTQYF
CDR3nt: TGTGCCAGCAGCGTAGACCCGGGAGGGGGGACAAGCACAGATACGCAGTATTTT
j_gene: TRBJ2-3
v_gene: TRBV9
d_gene: TRBD2
abundance: -

CDR3aa: CASSPRQGILNTGELFF
CDR3nt: TGTGCCAGCTCACCACGGCAGGGGATACTAAACACCGGGGAGCTGTTTTTT
j_gene: TRBJ2-2
v_gene: TRBV18
d_gene: -
abundance: once

CDR3aa: CASSLEPLAQVGTF
CDR3nt: TGTGCCAGCAGCTTGGAGCCTTTGGCTCAGGTCGGCACCTTC
j_gene: TRBJ1-2
v_gene: TRBV5-8
d_gene: -
abundance: -

CDR3aa: CASAKGLDTGELFF
CDR3nt: TGTGCCAGCGCCAAGGGGTTGGATACCGGGGAGCTGTTTTTT
j_gene: TRBJ2-2
v_gene: TRBV21-1
d_gene: -
abundance: -

CDR3aa: CASSSQGAGYTF
CDR3nt: TGTGCCAGCAGTTCGCAGGGTGCTGGCTACACCTTC
j_gene: TRBJ1-2
v_gene: TRBV12-3/TRBV12-4
d_gene: -
abundance: -

CDR3aa: CASSLQGALAKNIQYF
CDR3nt: TGTGCCAGCAGCTTACAGGGGGCACTAGCCAAAAACATTCAGTACTTC
j_gene: TRBJ2-4
v_gene: TRBV7-2
d_gene: TRBD1
abundance: -

CDR3aa: CASSFRGSTDTQYF
CDR3nt: TGTGCCAGCAGCTTCAGGGGGAGCACAGATACGCAGTATTTT
j_gene: TRBJ2-3
v_gene: TRBV5-5
d_gene: TRBD1
abundance: -

CDR3aa: CASSLGGLAGLQETQYF
CDR3nt: TGCGCCAGCAGCTTGGGAGGACTAGCGGGATTACAAGAGACCCAGTACTTC
j_gene: TRBJ2-5
v_gene: TRBV5-1
d_gene: TRBD2
abundance: -

CDR3aa: CASSGTGVWEKLFF
CDR3nt: TGTGCCAGTAGCGGTACAGGGGTGTGGGAAAAACTGTTTTTT
j_gene: TRBJ1-4
v_gene: TRBV19
d_gene: TRBD1
abundance: -